Included here is one T cell receptor beta chain sequence, with context. In the PCR, 60 Vbeta and 13 Jbeta primers were used. The table came from immunoSEQ multiplex PCR; TCRdb's copy has only in-frame clones and leaves some out. This sample yields around 40,000 clones, of which approximately 90% are seen a single time; approximately 8% belongs to the top ten. Looked up from germline, CDR1 is DFQATT and CDR2 is SNEGSKA (reference sequence). V was clipped by 2 bases and J by 4 bases, with 3 bases between them. The length of the CDR3 is 11 residues. These donors, healthy bone marrow donors, were studied. The sample comes from a study of cytomegalovirus exposure and HLA in healthy donors.

Material for sequencing was PBMCs. The source is a woman between 40 and 50 years old in good health and CMV-seropositive. The chain combines TRBV20-1 with TRBJ2-1; no firm D call. In DNA, the CDR3 is TGCAGTGCTAGACAGTACAATGAGCAGTTCTTC. Its translation is CSARQYNEQFF.